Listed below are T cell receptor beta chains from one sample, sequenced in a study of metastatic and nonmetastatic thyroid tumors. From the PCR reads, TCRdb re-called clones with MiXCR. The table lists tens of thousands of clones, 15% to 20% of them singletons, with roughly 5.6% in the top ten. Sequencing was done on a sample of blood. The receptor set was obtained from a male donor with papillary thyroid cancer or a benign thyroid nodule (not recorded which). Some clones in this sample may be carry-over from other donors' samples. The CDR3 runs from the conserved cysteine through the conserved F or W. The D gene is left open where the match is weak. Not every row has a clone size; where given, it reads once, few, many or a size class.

cdr3_nt: TGTGCCAGCAGCTTAGGACACGGGGAGGCGGGACGGGATGAAGCTTTCTTT
cdr3_aa: CASSLGHGEAGRDEAFF
j_call: TRBJ1-1
clone_size: .
v_call: TRBV7-6
d_call: .

cdr3_nt: TGTGCTAGTCGATCGGGACTCTCCTACGAGCAGTACTTC
cdr3_aa: CASRSGLSYEQYF
j_call: TRBJ2-7
clone_size: few
v_call: TRBV12-5
d_call: .

cdr3_nt: TGTGCCAGCAGTTACCCGGGGACAGGGGGACGCCGCCGGGGAGATGGGGCCAACGTCCTGACTTTC
cdr3_aa: CASSYPGTGGRRRGDGANVLTF
j_call: TRBJ2-6
clone_size: .
v_call: TRBV28
d_call: TRBD1

cdr3_nt: TGTGCCAGCAGTTTAGGTCTAGCGGGGGAGCAAGAGACCCAGTACTTC
cdr3_aa: CASSLGLAGEQETQYF
j_call: TRBJ2-5
clone_size: many
v_call: TRBV27
d_call: TRBD2

cdr3_nt: TGTGCCAGCACCGAACTGGGGGCAGGGGAAGAGACCCAGTACTTC
cdr3_aa: CASTELGAGEETQYF
j_call: TRBJ2-5
clone_size: many
v_call: TRBV2
d_call: .

cdr3_nt: TGTGCCAGCAGGCGGGGTACTAACTATGGCTACACCTTC
cdr3_aa: CASRRGTNYGYTF
j_call: TRBJ1-2
clone_size: .
v_call: TRBV6-1
d_call: .

cdr3_nt: TGCAGTGCTAGAGATGGCAGGGGCGACGAGCAGTACTTC
cdr3_aa: CSARDGRGDEQYF
j_call: TRBJ2-7
clone_size: many
v_call: TRBV20-1
d_call: .

cdr3_nt: TGTGCCAGCAGTATAGCGGGAGGTGGTGAGCAGTTCTTC
cdr3_aa: CASSIAGGGEQFF
j_call: TRBJ2-1
clone_size: many
v_call: TRBV6-4
d_call: TRBD2

cdr3_nt: TGCAGTGCTAGGGGGACTAGCGGAAGCTCCTACGAGCAGTACTTC
cdr3_aa: CSARGTSGSSYEQYF
j_call: TRBJ2-7
clone_size: .
v_call: TRBV20-1
d_call: TRBD2

cdr3_nt: TGTGCCATCAGTAGCGGACTAGCGGGCAATGAGCATTTCTTC
cdr3_aa: CAISSGLAGNEHFF
j_call: TRBJ2-1
clone_size: .
v_call: TRBV6-1
d_call: TRBD2

cdr3_nt: TGTGCCTGGATGCGAGCGGGAGGCACTAGCACAGATACGCAGTATTTT
cdr3_aa: CAWMRAGGTSTDTQYF
j_call: TRBJ2-3
clone_size: once
v_call: TRBV30
d_call: TRBD2

cdr3_nt: TGTGCCAGCGCGGGACAGGATAGATCCTACGAGAAGTACTTC
cdr3_aa: CASAGQDRSYEKYF
j_call: TRBJ2-7
clone_size: few
v_call: TRBV27
d_call: TRBD1

cdr3_nt: TGTGCCAGCAGCCTGGCCTACAATGAGCAGTTCTTC
cdr3_aa: CASSLAYNEQFF
j_call: TRBJ2-1
clone_size: many
v_call: TRBV6-2/TRBV6-3
d_call: .

cdr3_nt: TGTGCCAGCAGCCCCCGACTAGCGGGTAACCAAGAGACCCAGTACTTC
cdr3_aa: CASSPRLAGNQETQYF
j_call: TRBJ2-5
clone_size: many
v_call: TRBV5-4
d_call: TRBD2

cdr3_nt: TGTGCCAGCAGCTTCAAAACCGGGACAGGCGGAGATACGCAGTATTTT
cdr3_aa: CASSFKTGTGGDTQYF
j_call: TRBJ2-3
clone_size: many
v_call: TRBV11-3
d_call: TRBD1

cdr3_nt: TGCAGTGCTAGAGATCTCGCAGGGAGGTCCTACGAGCAGTACTTC
cdr3_aa: CSARDLAGRSYEQYF
j_call: TRBJ2-7
clone_size: medium-sized
v_call: TRBV20-1
d_call: .

cdr3_nt: TGTGCCAGCAGTAGGGGACAGGACTACTCCTACGAGCAGTACTTC
cdr3_aa: CASSRGQDYSYEQYF
j_call: TRBJ2-7
clone_size: medium-sized
v_call: TRBV28
d_call: TRBD1

cdr3_nt: TGCGCCAGCAGCTTAGGGCAGGGGGCAGGTCGTGAAAAACTGTTTTTT
cdr3_aa: CASSLGQGAGREKLFF
j_call: TRBJ1-4
clone_size: medium-sized
v_call: TRBV5-1
d_call: TRBD1

cdr3_nt: TGCAGTGCCAAGGGACCCTTCGCCGGAGAAGCTTTCTTT
cdr3_aa: CSAKGPFAGEAFF
j_call: TRBJ1-1
clone_size: many
v_call: TRBV20-1
d_call: .

cdr3_nt: TGTGCTAGTGGTTTAGAGACTAGCGGGAGCGTTACCTCCTACAATGAGCAGTTCTTC
cdr3_aa: CASGLETSGSVTSYNEQFF
j_call: TRBJ2-1
clone_size: .
v_call: TRBV12-5
d_call: TRBD2

cdr3_nt: TGTGCCAGCAGTTTTATTGGTGAGACCCAGTACTTC
cdr3_aa: CASSFIGETQYF
j_call: TRBJ2-5
clone_size: many
v_call: TRBV12-3/TRBV12-4
d_call: .

cdr3_nt: TGTGCCAGCAGTTACAGCGGGGGACTATCGGTCCGTTACGAGCAGTACTTC
cdr3_aa: CASSYSGGLSVRYEQYF
j_call: TRBJ2-7
clone_size: few
v_call: TRBV6-6
d_call: TRBD2

cdr3_nt: TGCGCCAGCAGCCCCCGGGAGAGATCCTACAATGAGCAGTTCTTC
cdr3_aa: CASSPRERSYNEQFF
j_call: TRBJ2-1
clone_size: many
v_call: TRBV4-1
d_call: .

cdr3_nt: TGTGCCAGCAGCCAAACCGTAGGGACAGCGGCCAATGAGCAGTTCTTC
cdr3_aa: CASSQTVGTAANEQFF
j_call: TRBJ2-1
clone_size: many
v_call: TRBV6-1
d_call: TRBD1

cdr3_nt: TGTGCCAGCAGTTTAGGTGGGGACACCGGGGAGCTGTTTTTT
cdr3_aa: CASSLGGDTGELFF
j_call: TRBJ2-2
clone_size: many
v_call: TRBV27
d_call: .

cdr3_nt: TGTGCCAGCAGCTCACGGGTCCGGCTAGCGGGAGGGCGTGGAGATACGCAGTATTTT
cdr3_aa: CASSSRVRLAGGRGDTQYF
j_call: TRBJ2-3
clone_size: .
v_call: TRBV7-1
d_call: TRBD2

cdr3_nt: TGCAGTGCTGTACCAGGGGGTGCCACTGAAGCTTTCTTT
cdr3_aa: CSAVPGGATEAFF
j_call: TRBJ1-1
clone_size: many
v_call: TRBV20-1
d_call: TRBD1

cdr3_nt: TGCAGTGCTAGAGAAACCGGGACAGGGCTTGTTGGGGAACATTTT
cdr3_aa: CSARETGTGLVGEHF
j_call: TRBJ1-5
clone_size: many
v_call: TRBV20-1
d_call: TRBD1

cdr3_nt: TGCAGTGTCCTACTAGCGGGAGCTCCCAATGAGCAGTTCTTC
cdr3_aa: CSVLLAGAPNEQFF
j_call: TRBJ2-1
clone_size: .
v_call: TRBV20-1
d_call: TRBD2

cdr3_nt: TGTGCCAGCAGCACCTCGGGACAGGTTGGGGGCTACGAGCAGTACTTC
cdr3_aa: CASSTSGQVGGYEQYF
j_call: TRBJ2-7
clone_size: .
v_call: TRBV5-4
d_call: TRBD1

cdr3_nt: TGTGCAAGCAGTGAGCAAAGGGGGTATGGATACACCTTC
cdr3_aa: CASSEQRGYGYTF
j_call: TRBJ1-2
clone_size: .
v_call: TRBV6-1
d_call: .

cdr3_nt: TGTGCCAGCTCACTGGAGGGCAACACTGAAGCTTTCTTT
cdr3_aa: CASSLEGNTEAFF
j_call: TRBJ1-1
clone_size: many
v_call: TRBV18
d_call: .

cdr3_nt: TGTGCCAGCAGTTTACGGGGCACCGGGGAGCTGTTTTTT
cdr3_aa: CASSLRGTGELFF
j_call: TRBJ2-2
clone_size: .
v_call: TRBV28
d_call: .

cdr3_nt: TGTGCCAGCAGCCCCTGGGACAGCGGGTCTCAGCCCCAGCATTTT
cdr3_aa: CASSPWDSGSQPQHF
j_call: TRBJ1-5
clone_size: .
v_call: TRBV11-2
d_call: TRBD1

cdr3_nt: TGTGCCAGCCGAGTAAACGCCCTTTTAAGCTCCTACGAGCAGTACTTC
cdr3_aa: CASRVNALLSSYEQYF
j_call: TRBJ2-7
clone_size: medium-sized
v_call: TRBV6-1
d_call: .

cdr3_nt: TGTGCCAGTAGTACCGGGATGGACCGCTCCTACAATGAGCAGTTCTTC
cdr3_aa: CASSTGMDRSYNEQFF
j_call: TRBJ2-1
clone_size: many
v_call: TRBV19
d_call: .

cdr3_nt: TGTGCCAGCAGCTCATACGGGACAGGGGATTCCTACAATGAGCAGTTCTTC
cdr3_aa: CASSSYGTGDSYNEQFF
j_call: TRBJ2-1
clone_size: many
v_call: TRBV5-6
d_call: TRBD1

cdr3_nt: TGTGCCAGCAGTTTATGGGGAAAACTGTTTTTT
cdr3_aa: CASSLWGKLFF
j_call: TRBJ1-4
clone_size: many
v_call: TRBV12-3/TRBV12-4
d_call: .

cdr3_nt: TGCAGTGCTAGAGATCATGGGACAGGGGTTTACGAGCAGTACTTC
cdr3_aa: CSARDHGTGVYEQYF
j_call: TRBJ2-7
clone_size: many
v_call: TRBV20-1
d_call: TRBD1

cdr3_nt: TGTGCCAGCAGCACCTCCTCCGTAGACCCGCATTTT
cdr3_aa: CASSTSSVDPHF
j_call: TRBJ1-5
clone_size: .
v_call: TRBV11-3
d_call: .

cdr3_nt: TGTGCCAGCAGCTTAGCGGGGGGTGGAGGGCAGTACTTC
cdr3_aa: CASSLAGGGGQYF
j_call: TRBJ2-7
clone_size: .
v_call: TRBV7-2
d_call: .

cdr3_nt: TGCAGTGCGCTGACAGGGACCTCCTACGAGCAGTACTTC
cdr3_aa: CSALTGTSYEQYF
j_call: TRBJ2-7
clone_size: .
v_call: TRBV20-1
d_call: TRBD1

cdr3_nt: TGCAGTGCCCCCTTTCCGCGGGAACCCAACGAGCAGTACTTC
cdr3_aa: CSAPFPREPNEQYF
j_call: TRBJ2-7
clone_size: .
v_call: TRBV20-1
d_call: .

cdr3_nt: TGTGCCAGCAGCATCCAGCCCGGGACACCGGCCGGGGAGCTGTTTTTT
cdr3_aa: CASSIQPGTPAGELFF
j_call: TRBJ2-2
clone_size: .
v_call: TRBV14
d_call: .

cdr3_nt: TGTGCCAGCAGTGAAGGGCAGCGGGGGGACATTCAGTACTTC
cdr3_aa: CASSEGQRGDIQYF
j_call: TRBJ2-4
clone_size: many
v_call: TRBV2
d_call: TRBD2

cdr3_nt: TGCAGTGCTAGTCGTTCCGGGACTACCTACGAGCAGTACTTC
cdr3_aa: CSASRSGTTYEQYF
j_call: TRBJ2-7
clone_size: many
v_call: TRBV20-1
d_call: TRBD2

cdr3_nt: TGCGCCAGCAGTAGTCCCGGGACAGGACAAGAGACCCAGTACTTC
cdr3_aa: CASSSPGTGQETQYF
j_call: TRBJ2-5
clone_size: many
v_call: TRBV10-1
d_call: TRBD1

cdr3_nt: TGTGCCAGCAGCTTAGAGACCTCTGTCCGGGCGAACACTGAAGCTTTCTTT
cdr3_aa: CASSLETSVRANTEAFF
j_call: TRBJ1-1
clone_size: many
v_call: TRBV11-1
d_call: .

cdr3_nt: TGCAGTGCTAGAGGCGGTGGACAGGGGATAGGCAATGAGCAGTTCTTC
cdr3_aa: CSARGGGQGIGNEQFF
j_call: TRBJ2-1
clone_size: .
v_call: TRBV20-1
d_call: TRBD1

cdr3_nt: TGTGCCAGCAGTGCCGGGGTAAACAATGAGCAGTTCTTC
cdr3_aa: CASSAGVNNEQFF
j_call: TRBJ2-1
clone_size: many
v_call: TRBV27
d_call: .

cdr3_nt: TGTGCCAGCAGTTTAAATGGGGGGCCCCTCCACTTT
cdr3_aa: CASSLNGGPLHF
j_call: TRBJ1-6
clone_size: medium-sized
v_call: TRBV27
d_call: .

cdr3_nt: TGTGCCAGCATCTTGGGACAGTTCTTCTCCTACAATGAGCAGTTCTTC
cdr3_aa: CASILGQFFSYNEQFF
j_call: TRBJ2-1
clone_size: .
v_call: TRBV5-4
d_call: TRBD1

cdr3_nt: TGTGCCAGCAGCCCCCACGCCAGCATAGCCAAAAACATTCAGTACTTC
cdr3_aa: CASSPHASIAKNIQYF
j_call: TRBJ2-4
clone_size: many
v_call: TRBV9
d_call: .

cdr3_nt: TGCGCCAGCAGCCCCTCCGGGACCGAAGAGACCCAGTACTTC
cdr3_aa: CASSPSGTEETQYF
j_call: TRBJ2-5
clone_size: many
v_call: TRBV4-1
d_call: .

cdr3_nt: TGTGCCAGCAGTTTATGGGACAGACAAGAGACCCAGTACTTC
cdr3_aa: CASSLWDRQETQYF
j_call: TRBJ2-5
clone_size: many
v_call: TRBV12-3/TRBV12-4
d_call: TRBD1